One and the same sample provided the 30 T cell receptor beta chains below, sequenced in a study of blood T cell repertoires in COVID-19 (dated by TCRdb to about 2020). The library was prepared using the immunoSEQ multiplex PCR assay. TCRdb took this table from immuneACCESS and kept in-frame rearrangements with V and J called. Such tables lack part of the clones; where checked against another copy, unresolved V genes explain under half of the gap, and the rest is unexplained. Counted in this sample were about 150,000 clones; approximately 84% of them appeared once. Roughly 4.9% of the sample goes to the ten largest clones. Sequencing was carried out using peripheral blood. These receptors were collected from a human donor in a cohort sampled during active COVID-19.

About this clone: The sample carries other DNA sequences with the same CDR3. CDR3 nucleotide sequence: TGTGCCAGTCGGCGGGCAGGGGACACTGAAGCTTTCTTT. The encoded protein is CASRRAGDTEAFF. The chain carries TRBV19 and TRBJ1-1; TRBD1 might be the D (6 bases). This CDR3 contains 13 residues. Germline CDR1 is LNHDA and CDR2 is SQIVND (reference sequence). Trimming pared 8 bases from V and 3 bases from J, leaving 13 bases between.

The chain uses TRBV14 and TRBJ1-1; D is uncertain. The germline CDR1 and CDR2 sequences are SGHDN and FVKESK. V gave up 0 bases and J gave up 4 bases, with 18 bases separating them. The CDR3 spans 17 residues. As DNA, the CDR3 is TGTGCCAGCAGCCAAGATCTTTGGACTTTGAAGTTCACTGAAGCTTTCTTT. This codes for CASSQDLWTLKFTEAFF.

With respect to this clone: Mismatch with germline at one junction end may stem from a read error. Other DNA sequences in this sample translate to the same CDR3. The chain employs TRBV6-5 and TRBJ2-7; D call uncertain. The CDR3 length is 13 residues. CDR1 and CDR2 from the germline V gene are MNHEY and SVGAGI. The chain's CDR3 is CASKAPEPYEQYF. In nucleotides, the CDR3 is TGTGCCAGCAAAGCGCCGGAGCCCTACGAGCAGTACTTT.

V and J are TRBV5-5 and TRBJ1-5; D may be TRBD1 (6 bases). The germline V gene encodes CDR1 SGHKS and CDR2 YYEKEE (reference sequence). Trimming removed 2 bases from V and 1 base from J, with 13 bases in between. The CDR3 has 16 residues. The CDR3 coding sequence is TGTGCCAGCAGCTTCGAGGGGGTCGGGAGCAATCAGCCCCAGCATTTT. This codes for CASSFEGVGSNQPQHF.

The V call is TRBV6-5, the J call TRBJ2-7; 10 bases line up with TRBD1. J was trimmed by 3 bases and V by 6 bases; bases with no gene match: 8. The CDR3 has 15 residues. Germline V gives CDR1 MNHEY, CDR2 SVGAGI. Here the CDR3 DNA reads TGTGCCAGCAGACCGCCGACAGGGGGCGGCTACGAGCAGTACTTC. Translating it yields CASRPPTGGGYEQYF.

This clone was counted a single time. V gene TRBV10-3 combines with J gene TRBJ2-5; 8 nucleotides line up with TRBD1. This CDR3 is 14 amino acids long. The germline gives CDR1 ENHRY, CDR2 SYGVKD. V lost 6 bases and J lost 2; bases outside the gene matches: 5. The CDR3 DNA sequence: TGTGCCATCAGACCCGGGACAGGACAAGAGACCCAGTACTTC. Its protein is CAIRPGTGQETQYF.

A few counts support this clone. This chain links TRBV7-6 with TRBJ2-7; the match to TRBD2 covers 7 bases. This CDR3 spans 14 amino acids. With 4 bases clipped from V and 1 base from J, the junction kept 4 bases outside the gene matches. From germline, CDR1 is SGHVS and CDR2 FNYEAQ. In DNA form, the CDR3 reads TGTGCCAGCAGCTACAGACTAGCATCCTACGAGCAGTACTTC. Amino acids: CASSYRLASYEQYF.

This chain connects TRBV5-1 to TRBJ1-2; 8 bases agree with TRBD1. Losses at the gene ends were 0 bases for V and 8 bases for J; bases not matched to a gene: 9. The germline V gene encodes CDR1 SGHRS and CDR2 YFSETQ. The CDR3 extends over 15 amino acids. The CDR3 is CASSLAPGQVNGYTF. In DNA form, the CDR3 reads TGCGCCAGCAGCTTGGCCCCGGGACAGGTGAACGGCTACACCTTC.

This chain joins TRBV2 and TRBJ2-5; D is possibly TRBD1 (5 bases). This CDR3 contains 13 residues. V lost 4 bases and J lost 5, with 11 bases in between. Germline CDR1 and CDR2: SNHLY and FYNNEI. The CDR3 sequence: CASSAREYETQYF. The CDR3 nucleotides read TGTGCCAGCAGTGCCAGGGAATACGAGACCCAGTACTTC. Complete variable domain (other parts from reference TRBV2 and TRBJ2-5): EPEVTQTPSHQVTQMGQEVILRCVPISNHLYFYWYRQILGQKVEFLVSFYNNEISEKSEIFDDQFSVERPDGSNFTLKIRSTKLEDSAMYFCASSAREYETQYFGPGTRLLVL.

The chain has TRBV10-2 and TRBJ1-4; 9 bases line up with TRBD1. Trimming at V came to 2 bases and at J to 7 bases, leaving 8 bases not matched to a gene. Germline CDR1 WSHSY, CDR2 SAAADI. The CDR3 is 16 amino acids. CDR3 residues: CASSERKQGASEKLFF. In DNA form, the CDR3 reads TGCGCCAGCAGTGAGCGTAAACAGGGGGCGAGTGAAAAACTGTTTTTT.

This clone has a handful of counts. The chain links TRBV27 to TRBJ2-7; D gene unclear. In germline, CDR1 is MNHEY, CDR2 SMNVEV (reference sequence). CDR3 length: 11 residues. Trimming took 5 bases from V and 6 from J, leaving 8 bases between them. DNA of the CDR3: TGTGCCAGCAGTCTCCCGGGCGAGCAGTACGTC. Protein product: CASSLPGEQYV.

V and J are TRBV2 and TRBJ2-3, with 9 bases identical to TRBD2. This CDR3 region has 16 residues. V lost 5 bases to trimming and J lost 1 base; unmatched junction nucleotides: 7. Germline CDR1 and CDR2: SNHLY and FYNNEI. The CDR3 DNA is TGTGCCAGCAGTTTCCCTAGCGGGGCCCGCACAGATACGCAGTATTTT. Residues: CASSFPSGARTDTQYF.

This clone has just one count. This chain uses TRBV20-1 with TRBJ2-7; TRBD2 matches at 15 bases. The CDR3 has 16 residues. CDR1 DFQATT and CDR2 SNEGSKA come from the germline V gene (reference sequence). The V gene end was trimmed by 3 bases and the J gene end by 2 bases; junction bases not matched to a gene: 5. CDR3 DNA sequence: TGCAGTGCTAGTGGGACTAGCGGGGGGAACCCCTACGAGCAGTACTTC. This sequence encodes CSASGTSGGNPYEQYF.

This clone appeared a single time. The chain combines TRBV11-2 with TRBJ2-2; the D gene is possibly TRBD2 (7 bases). The CDR3 spans 15 residues. Deletions cut 0 bases from V and 7 bases from J, with 12 bases between. CDR1 and CDR2 from the germline V gene are SGHAT and FQNNGV. The DNA for the CDR3 is TGTGCCAGCAGCTTAGATCGGGGGGCCGGCGGGGAGCTGTTTTTT. The encoded protein is CASSLDRGAGGELFF.

The rearrangement uses TRBV6-5 and TRBJ2-7; D is ambiguous. The CDR3 contains 12 residues. V gave up 4 bases and J gave up 0 bases, with 4 bases separating them. The V gene's germline CDR1 is MNHEY and CDR2 SVGAGI. The CDR3 DNA is TGTGCCAGCAGTTTTAGCTCCTACGAGCAGTACTTC. This gives the protein CASSFSSYEQYF.

The DNA for the CDR3 is TGCGCCAGCAGCTCTAGCGGGGGTCTGGACGAGCAGTACTTC. It yields the protein CASSSSGGLDEQYF. The chain is built from TRBV5-1 and TRBJ2-7; TRBD2 agrees at 10 bases. V dropped 3 bases and J dropped 5; count of bases not matched to a gene: 5. CDR3 length: 14 residues. The germline gives CDR1 SGHRS, CDR2 YFSETQ.

The chain recombines TRBV6-5 with TRBJ1-1; unclear D gene. The CDR3 consists of 15 residues. V was pared by 6 bases and J by 3 bases, with 17 bases between. Per germline, CDR1 MNHEY and CDR2 SVGAGI. The CDR3 DNA is TGTGCCAGCAGCCTAAGTCAGGTGGTGCACACTGAAGCTTTCTTT. This sequence encodes CASSLSQVVHTEAFF.

This CDR3 reads CASSRPTVYNEQFF. As DNA, the CDR3 is TGTGCCAGCAGCCGACCGACAGTTTACAATGAGCAGTTCTTC. V and J are TRBV28 and TRBJ2-1; D is perhaps TRBD1 (5 bases). Trimming removed 6 bases at V and 4 bases at J, with 13 bases between. Per germline, CDR1 MDHEN and CDR2 SYDVKM. The CDR3 is 14 residues long. Combining the CDR3 with reference TRBV28 and TRBJ2-1 gives the whole variable domain DVKVTQSSRYLVKRTGEKVFLECVQDMDHENMFWYRQDPGLGLRLIYFSYDVKMKEKGDIPEGYSVSREKKERFSLILESASTNQTSMYLCASSRPTVYNEQFFGPGTRLTVL.

The chain has TRBV7-2 and TRBJ2-5; 8 positions match TRBD2. CDR1 and CDR2 from the germline V gene are SGHTA and FQGNSA. The CDR3 is made up of 15 amino acids. The V gene end was trimmed by 5 bases and the J gene end by 4 bases; junction bases not matched to a gene: 9. In nucleotides, the CDR3 is TGTGCCAGCAGCATTAACGGGGGGGCCGGAGAGACCCAGTACTTC. Protein: CASSINGGAGETQYF.

This chain uses TRBV5-1 with TRBJ2-5, with a possible D match to TRBD1 (7 bases). The V gene's germline CDR1 is SGHRS and CDR2 YFSETQ. Trimming took off 2 bases at V and 5 bases at J, with 10 bases between the two ends. The CDR3 is 13 amino acids. The CDR3 DNA reads as TGCGCCAGCAGCTTTCCAGGGGGGGAGACCCAGTACTTC. Translating it yields CASSFPGGETQYF.

The rearrangement links TRBV5-1 to TRBJ2-6; weak D call: TRBD1 (5 bases). This CDR3 has 16 amino acids. Trimming stripped 0 bases from V and 4 bases from J, with 11 bases between. Germline V gene sequence: CDR1 SGHRS, CDR2 YFSETQ. The CDR3 region is CASSLEMGLGANVLTF. The DNA of the CDR3 is TGCGCCAGCAGCTTGGAGATGGGGCTCGGGGCCAACGTCCTGACTTTC.

This clone was seen only once. This chain links TRBV6-5 with TRBJ1-2, with 9 bases fitting TRBD1. The germline gives CDR1 MNHEY, CDR2 SVGAGI. J gave up 5 bases and V 6 bases, and 10 bases lay outside the gene matches. The CDR3 has 15 residues. In DNA form, the CDR3 reads TGTGCCAGCAGCCGAGCTCGGACAGGGGAGTATGGCTACACCTTC. This gives the protein CASSRARTGEYGYTF.

The CDR3 DNA reads as TGTGCCAGCAGCGTACTGACTAGCGGGGGAACAGATACGCAGTATTTT. Residues: CASSVLTSGGTDTQYF. This rearrangement joins TRBV5-5 to TRBJ2-3, with 12 bases identical to TRBD2. Trimming at V came to 4 bases and at J to 3 bases, leaving 6 bases not matched to a gene. This CDR3 comprises 16 residues. Germline CDR1 and CDR2: SGHKS and YYEKEE (reference sequence).

The chain couples TRBV9 to TRBJ2-5; D might be TRBD1 (5 bases). Trimming shortened V by 1 base and J by 3 bases, and 10 bases separated the two germline ends. Germline CDR1 and CDR2: SGDLS and YYNGEE. This CDR3 is 14 amino acids long. The DNA of the CDR3 is TGTGCCAGCAGCGTATCAGGACATGAAGAGACCCAGTACTTC. It translates to CASSVSGHEETQYF.

This clone was seen a handful of times. The rearrangement uses TRBV18 and TRBJ2-1, with 7 bases that match TRBD2. The CDR3 covers 15 residues. V was clipped by 3 bases and J by 7 bases; unmatched bases: 9. Germline loops: CDR1 KGHSH, CDR2 LQKENI. CDR3 bases: TGTGCCAGCTCACCCGGGGAGGGCGAATTGAATGAGCAGTTCTTC. Protein product: CASSPGEGELNEQFF. Full variable domain (outside the CDR3, taken from reference TRBV18 and TRBJ2-1): NAGVMQNPRHLVRRRGQEARLRCSPMKGHSHVYWYRQLPEEGLKFMVYLQKENIIDESGMPKERFSAEFPKEGPSILRIQQVVRGDSAAYFCASSPGEGELNEQFFGPGTRLTVL.

The V and J genes are TRBV6-1 and TRBJ2-5; weak D call: TRBD2 (7 bases). This CDR3 is built from 15 residues. The V end was cut by 3 bases, the J end by 5 bases, with 16 bases between. CDR1 is MNHNS and CDR2 is SASEGT in the germline V gene. The CDR3 reads CASSDLPGGRETQYF. Here the CDR3 DNA reads TGTGCCAGCAGTGACCTCCCCGGGGGGCGGGAGACCCAGTACTTC.

This clone was seen many times. The chain links TRBV21-1 to TRBJ2-7; the DNA was not compared with TRBD2, the D call given in the table. TRBV21-1 is a documented pseudogene. The CDR3 is made up of 15 amino acids. Written as DNA, the CDR3 is TGTGCCAGCAGCAATCCCGGGACTAGATTGTACGAGCAGTACTTC. Amino acids: CASSNPGTRLYEQYF.

V and J are TRBV28 and TRBJ2-5, with 8 bases matching TRBD1. Unmatched junction bases numbered 18, after V lost 3 bases and J lost 3 bases. The CDR3 length is 19 residues. CDR1 is MDHEN and CDR2 is SYDVKM in the germline V gene. The CDR3 DNA is TGTGCCAGCAGTTTTTCAGTCGGGCAGGGGGCAGGTCCGGAAGAGACCCAGTACTTC. This sequence encodes CASSFSVGQGAGPEETQYF.

The chain recombines TRBV4-1 with TRBJ2-7; 9 nucleotides agree with TRBD2. The trim removed 2 bases at V and 2 bases at J, leaving 1 base unmatched. The CDR3 is 14 residues long. The germline V gene encodes CDR1 MGHRA and CDR2 YSYEKL. The CDR3 loop reads CASSQSSGAYEQYF. CDR3 nucleotides: TGCGCCAGCAGCCAATCTAGCGGGGCCTACGAGCAGTACTTC.

The chain combines TRBV7-2 with TRBJ1-2; a possible D gene is TRBD1 (6 bases). Germline-derived CDR1 and CDR2 are SGHTA and FQGNSA. Trimming removed 4 bases at V and 0 bases at J, with 9 bases between. This CDR3 has 14 amino acids. Here the CDR3 reads CASSSYRANYGYTF. In nucleotides, the CDR3 is TGTGCCAGCAGCTCGTACAGGGCTAACTATGGCTACACCTTC.